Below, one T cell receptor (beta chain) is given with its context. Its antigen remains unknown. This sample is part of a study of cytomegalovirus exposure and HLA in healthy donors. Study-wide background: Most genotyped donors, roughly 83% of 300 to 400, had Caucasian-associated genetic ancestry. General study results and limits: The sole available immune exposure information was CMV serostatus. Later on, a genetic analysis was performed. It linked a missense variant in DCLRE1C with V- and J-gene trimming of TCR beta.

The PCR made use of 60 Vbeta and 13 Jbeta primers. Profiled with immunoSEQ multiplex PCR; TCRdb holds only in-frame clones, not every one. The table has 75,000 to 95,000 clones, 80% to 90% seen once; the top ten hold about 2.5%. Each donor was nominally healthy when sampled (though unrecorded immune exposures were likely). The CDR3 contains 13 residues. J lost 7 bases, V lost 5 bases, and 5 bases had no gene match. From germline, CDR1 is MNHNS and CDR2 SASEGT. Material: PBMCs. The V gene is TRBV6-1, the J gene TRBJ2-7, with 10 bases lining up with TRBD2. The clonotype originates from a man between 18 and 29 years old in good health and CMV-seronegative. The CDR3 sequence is CASSWTSGREQYF. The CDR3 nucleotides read TGTGCCAGCAGTTGGACTAGCGGCCGGGAGCAGTACTTC.